This T cell receptor (beta chain) was profiled in a study of T-cell memory formation after mild COVID-19. Study-wide findings and caveats: Clones contracting over day 15 to 85 were CD4/CD8 balanced, with later expanders leaning CD4+. Chiefly within CM and EM were the contracting CD4+ clones; CD8+ ones were within EMRA.

TCRdb re-called the 5' RACE reads with MiXCR, one entry per CDR3 protein. The table lists roughly 250,000 distinct CDR3 sequences, roughly a sixth of them singletons. This clonotype was seen more than once but under ten times. Its cognate antigen is unknown. Sequenced input: PBMCs or a T cell subset sorted from them (not recorded which). The TCR was taken from a man aged 18 to 29 who had mild COVID-19 (a few samples of this study predate the infection). Cell type and time point are not known.

Written as DNA, the CDR3 is TGTGCCAGCAGTTCTAGCGCAAATGAGCAGTTCTTC. This sequence encodes CASSSSANEQFF. The rearrangement uses TRBV7-2 and TRBJ2-1, with a weak D call TRBD2 (6 bases). V lost 6 bases to trimming and J lost 7 bases, with 10 bases between them. Germline CDR1 and CDR2: SGHTA and FQGNSA. The CDR3 has 12 residues.